These 20 T cell receptor beta chains were sequenced from one sample in a study of cytotoxic CD8 clonotypes in ibrutinib-treated CLL. This table comes from immunoSEQ multiplex PCR, and its TCRdb copy is limited to in-frame clones, with some not included. In the table there are about 74,000 clones, around 80% of which are singletons. Sequenced material: PBMCs, taken at disease progression, from a patient treated with ibrutinib. Every receptor here comes from a human donor with chronic lymphocytic leukemia.

J is TRBJ2-1 and V is TRBV7-2, with 8 bases aligning to TRBD2. The junction had 5 bases not matched to a gene; V was cut back by 5 bases and J by 2 bases. CDR3 length equals 15 residues. CDR1 SGHTA and CDR2 FQGNSA come from the germline V gene. CDR3 in amino acids: CASSVTSGPYNEQFF. The CDR3 DNA sequence: TGTGCCAGCAGCGTCACTAGCGGCCCCTACAATGAGCAGTTCTTC.

The chain employs TRBV7-6 and TRBJ2-7, with 8 bases identical to TRBD2. Germline V CDR1 and CDR2: SGHVS, FNYEAQ. The CDR3 is made up of 14 amino acids. Trimming removed 3 bases from V and 4 bases from J; junction bases left unmatched: 5. DNA for the CDR3: TGTGCCAGCAGCTTGACGGGGGGGCTATACGAGCAGTACTTC. Translated, it gives CASSLTGGLYEQYF.

The chain recombines TRBV11-3 with TRBJ2-7; D is ambiguous. Germline assignment: CDR1 SGHNT and CDR2 YENEEA. V dropped 5 bases and J dropped 3 bases, with 8 bases sitting between them. The CDR3 contains 12 residues. The DNA for the CDR3 is TGTGCCAGCAGCCCTTGGGGCTACGAGCAGTACTTC. Protein sequence: CASSPWGYEQYF. The full variable domain, in which reference TRBV11-3 and TRBJ2-7 provide the parts outside the CDR3, is EAGVVQSPRYKIIEKKQPVAFWCNPISGHNTLYWYLQNLGQGPELLIRYENEEAVDDSQLPKDRFSAERLKGVDSTLKIQPAELGDSAVYLCASSPWGYEQYFGPGTRLTVT.

This chain uses TRBV6-5 with TRBJ1-1; D possibly corresponds to TRBD1 (5 bases). V gave up 6 bases and J gave up 4 bases, with 12 bases separating them. CDR1 MNHEY and CDR2 SVGAGI come from the germline V gene. The CDR3 is 13 amino acids. The CDR3 DNA sequence: TGTGCCAGCAGAGGATACAGGTCCACTGAAGCTTTCTTT. Its translation is CASRGYRSTEAFF.

This clone was recorded a few times. The chain is built from TRBV6-5 and TRBJ1-6; 7 positions match TRBD1. CDR1 and CDR2 from the germline V gene are MNHEY and SVGAGI. The V gene end was trimmed by 4 bases and the J gene end by 7 bases; junction bases not matched to a gene: 10. The CDR3 is 16 residues long. CDR3 loop: CASSWDRSLPNSPLHF. Here the CDR3 DNA reads TGTGCCAGCAGTTGGGACAGATCATTGCCCAATTCACCCCTCCACTTT.

V is TRBV10-2 and J is TRBJ1-2, with D possibly TRBD1 on 6 matching bases. V was clipped by 6 bases and J by 3 bases, with 11 bases between them. This CDR3 has 13 amino acids. Germline CDR1 is WSHSY and CDR2 is SAAADI. CDR3 sequence reads: CASRGGADYGYTF. Here the CDR3 DNA reads TGCGCCAGCAGGGGGGGGGCTGACTATGGCTACACCTTC.

This chain connects TRBV28 to TRBJ2-1, with D perhaps given as TRBD1 or TRBD2 (5 bases each). The V gene lost 3 bases and the J gene lost 0 bases, with 9 bases spanning the gap. This CDR3 spans 15 amino acids. Germline CDR1 MDHEN, CDR2 SYDVKM. CDR3 coding DNA: TGTGCCAGCAGTTTCGAGGGGAGCTCCTACAATGAGCAGTTCTTC. It yields the protein CASSFEGSSYNEQFF.

The chain has TRBV11-2 and TRBJ2-7; D not certain. The ends were cut back, 6 bases at V and 0 bases at J, with 3 bases in the middle. This CDR3 has 11 residues. The germline CDR1 and CDR2 sequences are SGHAT and FQNNGV. In DNA form, the CDR3 reads TGTGCCAGCAGTCCCTCCTACGAGCAGTACTTC. Encoded protein: CASSPSYEQYF.

V and J are TRBV14 and TRBJ2-2, with a tentative D call TRBD1 (5 bases). From germline, CDR1 is SGHDN and CDR2 FVKESK. The CDR3 totals 16 residues. Trimming took off 3 bases at V and 0 bases at J, with 11 bases between the two ends. The CDR3 protein is CASSQFRGTNTGELFF. The CDR3 DNA sequence: TGTGCCAGCAGCCAGTTTAGGGGTACGAACACCGGGGAGCTGTTTTTT.

In nucleotides, the CDR3 is TGTGCCAGCACTCCGATCGGCTTAGCGGGGGGGGCTAGCACAGATACGCAGTATTTT. As protein: CASTPIGLAGGASTDTQYF. J is TRBJ2-3 and V is TRBV5-4; TRBD2 aligns across 11 bases. Per germline, CDR1 SGHNT and CDR2 YYREEE (reference sequence). V lost 6 bases and J lost 0; bases outside the gene matches: 15. The CDR3 contains 19 residues.

The chain combines TRBV19 with TRBJ1-1; the D is unclear. CDR3 length: 12 residues. Trimming cost V 5 bases and J 3 bases, with 7 bases left between them. Germline-derived CDR1 and CDR2 are LNHDA and SQIVND (reference sequence). In DNA form, the CDR3 reads TGTGCCAGTAGTTCCCGACACACTGAAGCTTTCTTT. Translating it yields CASSSRHTEAFF.

The chain carries TRBV7-8 and TRBJ2-5; D remains unclear. With 3 bases removed from V and 5 bases from J, the gap between germline ends came to 10 bases. Germline CDR1 SGHVS, CDR2 FQNEAQ. The CDR3 extends over 13 amino acids. The CDR3 DNA reads as TGTGCCAGCAGCTTGGGTAGCAGGGAGACCCAGTACTTC. It is translated as CASSLGSRETQYF.

The genes are TRBV27 and TRBJ2-7; D may be TRBD1 (6 bases). Germline V gene data show CDR1 as MNHEY and CDR2 as SMNVEV (reference sequence). This CDR3 comprises 16 residues. Trimming cost V 3 bases and J 3 bases, with 18 bases left between them. The DNA for the CDR3 is TGTGCCAGCAGTTTTCTAACGCCGGGACAAGTCTACGAGCAGTACTTC. This translates into CASSFLTPGQVYEQYF.

J is TRBJ1-5 and V is TRBV5-5, with D possibly matching TRBD1 (6 bases). The CDR3 length is 19 residues. V was clipped by 4 bases and J by 3 bases, with 26 bases between them. Per the germline V gene, CDR1 is SGHKS and CDR2 is YYEKEE (reference sequence). The CDR3 is CASSRVGHTGRGNNQPQHF. Here the CDR3 DNA reads TGTGCCAGCAGCCGCGTGGGGCACACAGGGCGAGGGAACAATCAGCCCCAGCATTTT.

The chain has TRBV29-1 and TRBJ2-7; tentatively, D is TRBD2 (5 bases). With 1 base removed from V and 6 bases from J, the gap between germline ends came to 22 bases. This CDR3 is 16 amino acids long. Per germline, CDR1 SQVTM and CDR2 ANQGSEA. CDR3 protein: CSVEGGSKGSSSEQYF. For the CDR3, the DNA is TGCAGCGTTGAAGGAGGGTCAAAAGGGAGTTCGAGCGAGCAGTACTTC.

The gene calls are TRBV29-1 and TRBJ2-2; tentatively, D is TRBD2 (6 bases). Deletions cut 7 bases from V and 6 bases from J, with 9 bases between. This CDR3 region has 11 residues. Germline V gene data show CDR1 as SQVTM and CDR2 as ANQGSEA. DNA of the CDR3: TGCAGCGCGTGGGGGGCCGGGGAGCTGTTTTTT. This encodes CSAWGAGELFF.

The chain combines TRBV29-1 with TRBJ2-2; D is undetermined. Trimming cost V 7 bases and J 6 bases, with 9 bases left between them. The germline V gene encodes CDR1 SQVTM and CDR2 ANQGSEA. The CDR3 totals 11 residues. CDR3 nucleotide sequence: TGCAGCGGAGCAGATCCCGGGGAGCTGTTTTTT. Its translation: CSGADPGELFF.

This rearrangement joins TRBV15 to TRBJ2-4; unclear D gene. V lost 1 base, J lost 6 bases, and 13 bases lay in between. Per germline, CDR1 LNHNV and CDR2 YYDKDF (reference sequence). CDR3 length: 15 residues. CDR3 amino acids: CATSRVLSATNIQYF. DNA for the CDR3: TGTGCCACCAGCAGAGTCCTCTCTGCTACAAACATTCAGTACTTC.

The chain couples TRBV10-1 to TRBJ2-5, with TRBD1 as a possible D gene (6 bases). Germline assignment: CDR1 WNHNN and CDR2 SYGVQD (reference sequence). V was cut by 0 bases and J by 2 bases, with 7 bases left in between. This CDR3 spans 14 amino acids. CDR3 DNA: TGCGCCAGCAGTGAGTCGCAGGGGCAAGAGACCCAGTACTTC. It specifies CASSESQGQETQYF.

The J gene is TRBJ2-6, the V gene TRBV9; D uncertain. This CDR3 region has 14 residues. Trimming left V 4 bases short and J 2 bases short, with 7 bases between. Germline V gene sequence: CDR1 SGDLS, CDR2 YYNGEE. The CDR3 DNA sequence: TGTGCCAGCAGCACACAAACTGGGGCCAACGTCCTGACTTTC. Protein sequence: CASSTQTGANVLTF. Full variable domain (outside the CDR3, taken from reference TRBV9 and TRBJ2-6): DSGVTQTPKHLITATGQRVTLRCSPRSGDLSVYWYQQSLDQGLQFLIQYYNGEERAKGNILERFSAQQFPDLHSELNLSSLELGDSALYFCASSTQTGANVLTFGAGSRLTVL.